The TCR beta chain under discussion was sequenced for a study of spatial heterogeneity in lung cancer (dated by TCRdb to the late 2010s). For the wider study: The donors were some 72 patients from the lung TRACERx cohort who had early-stage, untreated non-small cell lung cancer. Follow-up PBMC samples were sequenced whenever available, and the median time to follow-up was roughly 2 years after resection. Beta-chain transcripts were consistently detected in greater numbers than alpha-chain transcripts, which likely reflects a higher abundance of beta-chain transcripts. In the raw uncorrected reads, each unique combination of TCR and UMI appeared on average more than ten times. TCR alpha and beta repertoires were quantitatively compared across multiple tumor regions, matched nontumor lung and blood in non-small cell lung cancer. The study linked features of the TCR repertoire to counts of nonsynonymous mutations, which were determined by whole-exome sequencing of tumor tissue. At surgery, fewer than 250 tumor regions, 61 to 65 matched nontumor lung samples and 50 to 60 PBMC samples were TCR-sequenced for both alpha and beta chains.

After removal of 5 bases from V and 2 bases from J, the junction retains 5 bases not matched to a gene. The germline V gene (reference sequence) specifies LGHDT as CDR1 and YNNKEL as CDR2. The cysteine opens and the phenylalanine closes a CDR3 of 15 amino acids. Here the CDR3 DNA is all that survives: 45 bases in frame from base 1. A few counts support this clonotype. This clone's antigen is unknown. Base qualities are not recorded, but no much larger clone differs from it by a single base. Libraries were made using 5' RACE. This sample was sequenced with a NextSeq 500. To allow correction of PCR and sequencing errors, the TCR library protocol tagged every TCR cDNA molecule with a unique molecular identifier. Per the original workflow: TCR identification, UMI-based error correction and CDR3 extraction were performed with Decombinator tools. Expanded TCRs were defined as those above a frequency of 2 per 1,000, corresponding to the top 1% of the tumor frequency distribution. Each repertoire was subsampled 100 times to 5,000 TCRs, after which Renyi diversity was computed with the R vegan package. To build CDR3 similarity networks, amino acid triplet string-kernel similarity was used, and CDR3s were connected when their pairwise similarity was above 0.82. The public reads were run again by TCRdb, first through fastp at Q25 and then through MiXCR, and only productive beta chains were kept. Here each entry gathers all rows of one CDR3 protein and keeps the most common genes and DNA. The V and J calls and clone size are TCRdb's, not the authors'. In this sample the table shows approximately 27,000 distinct CDR3 sequences, around 5.9% of which occur a single time. The top ten clones comprise around 23% of the sample.

Read against the paper, the sample's time point label means: blood at routine non-recurrence follow-up after resection. Without any cell sorting, TCR sequencing was performed on whole RNA extracted either from tumor and nontumor lung tissue or from cryopreserved PBMC samples. Only patients with enough RNA available from two or more tumor regions were chosen for TCR sequencing. Study-wide conclusions, independent of this receptor: Ubiquitous expanded tumor TCRs were found in blood more often at tumor resection than at routine follow-up. Only 13 to 15 patients were included in comparisons of baseline and follow-up blood repertoires. Additional single-cell paired TCR alpha and beta sequencing was considered necessary to confirm, at a functional level, the hypothesis that regional TCRs recognize regional mutations.

The sequence joins TRBV3-1 to TRBJ2-1; a stretch of 8 junction bases matches TRBD2. Sequences were derived from PBMCs, sampled at follow-up. The origin of this receptor is a male donor with early-stage non-small cell lung cancer. The encoded CDR3 is CASSSVAGTYNEQFF. The nucleotide sequence reads as follows: TGTGCCAGCAGCTCAGTAGCGGGAACCTACAATGAGCAGTTCTTC.